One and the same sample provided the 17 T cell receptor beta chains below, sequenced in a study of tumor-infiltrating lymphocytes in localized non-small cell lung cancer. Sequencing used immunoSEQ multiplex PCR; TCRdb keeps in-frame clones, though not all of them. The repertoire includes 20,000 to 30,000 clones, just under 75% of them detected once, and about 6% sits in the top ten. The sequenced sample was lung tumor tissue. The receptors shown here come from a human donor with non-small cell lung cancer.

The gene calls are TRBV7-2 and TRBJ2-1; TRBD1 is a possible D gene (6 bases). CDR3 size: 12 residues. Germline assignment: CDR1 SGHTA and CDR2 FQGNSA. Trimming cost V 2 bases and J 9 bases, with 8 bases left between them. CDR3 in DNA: TGTGCCAGCAGCTTATCAGGGGTTGAGCAGTTCTTC. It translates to CASSLSGVEQFF.

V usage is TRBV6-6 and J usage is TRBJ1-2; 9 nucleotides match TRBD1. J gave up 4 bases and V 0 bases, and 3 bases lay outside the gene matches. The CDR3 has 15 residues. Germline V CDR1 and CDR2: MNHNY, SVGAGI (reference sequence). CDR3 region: CASSYSGTGIYGYTF. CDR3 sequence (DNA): TGTGCCAGCAGTTACTCCGGGACAGGGATCTATGGCTACACCTTC.

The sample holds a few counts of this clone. This chain's CDR3 is CASSQEPRRGSQETQYF. CDR3 in DNA: TGCGCCAGCAGCCAAGAACCCCGGAGGGGTTCGCAGGAGACCCAGTACTTC. The chain uses TRBV4-1 and TRBJ2-5, with a weak D call TRBD2 (6 bases). Trimming took 0 bases from V and 5 from J, leaving 19 bases between them. CDR1 is MGHRA, CDR2 YSYEKL, per germline. The CDR3 sequence is 17 residues long.

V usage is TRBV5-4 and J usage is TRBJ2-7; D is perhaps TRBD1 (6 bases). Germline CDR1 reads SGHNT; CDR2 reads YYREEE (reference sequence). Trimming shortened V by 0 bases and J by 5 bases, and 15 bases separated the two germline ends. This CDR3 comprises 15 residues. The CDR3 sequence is CASSLEQGRSNEQYF. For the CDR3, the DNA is TGTGCCAGCAGCTTGGAACAGGGAAGATCCAACGAGCAGTACTTC. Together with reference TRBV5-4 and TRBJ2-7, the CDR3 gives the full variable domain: ETGVTQSPTHLIKTRGQQVTLRCSSQSGHNTVSWYQQALGQGPQFIFQYYREEENGRGNFPPRFSGLQFPNYSSELNVNALELDDSALYLCASSLEQGRSNEQYFGPGTRLTVT.

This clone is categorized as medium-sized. The CDR3 DNA follows: TGCGCCAGCAGCCAACAGACCTCGGGGCTAAAGCATTTT. Its protein product is CASSQQTSGLKHF. The chain has TRBV4-1 and TRBJ1-5; D is perhaps TRBD1 (5 bases). Trimming stripped 2 bases from V and 14 bases from J, with 16 bases between. CDR3 length equals 13 residues. Germline V gene data show CDR1 as MGHRA and CDR2 as YSYEKL.

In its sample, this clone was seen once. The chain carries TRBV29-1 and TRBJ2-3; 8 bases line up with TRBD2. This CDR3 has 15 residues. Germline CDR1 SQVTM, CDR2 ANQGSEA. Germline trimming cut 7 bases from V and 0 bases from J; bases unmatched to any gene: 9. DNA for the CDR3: TGCAGCGCCGGAGCGGGGGTTCCTAGCACAGATACGCAGTATTTT. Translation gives CSAGAGVPSTDTQYF.

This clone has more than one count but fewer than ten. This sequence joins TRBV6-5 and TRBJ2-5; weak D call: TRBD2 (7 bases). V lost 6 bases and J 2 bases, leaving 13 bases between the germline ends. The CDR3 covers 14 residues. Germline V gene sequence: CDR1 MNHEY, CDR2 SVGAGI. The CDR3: CASSMGGGQETQYF. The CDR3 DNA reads TGTGCCAGCAGCATGGGAGGGGGACAAGAGACCCAGTACTTC.

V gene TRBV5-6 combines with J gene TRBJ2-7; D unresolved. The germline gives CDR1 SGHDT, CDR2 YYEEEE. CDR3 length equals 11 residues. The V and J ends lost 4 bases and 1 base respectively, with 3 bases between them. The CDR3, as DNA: TGTGCCAGCAGCAGATCCTACGAGCAGTACTTC. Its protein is CASSRSYEQYF.

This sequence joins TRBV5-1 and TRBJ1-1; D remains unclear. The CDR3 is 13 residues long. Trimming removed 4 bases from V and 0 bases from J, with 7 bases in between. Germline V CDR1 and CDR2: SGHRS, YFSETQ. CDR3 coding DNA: TGCGCCAGCAGCGGGGTCGTGAACACTGAAGCTTTCTTT. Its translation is CASSGVVNTEAFF. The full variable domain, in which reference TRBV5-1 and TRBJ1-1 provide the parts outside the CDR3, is KAGVTQTPRYLIKTRGQQVTLSCSPISGHRSVSWYQQTPGQGLQFLFEYFSETQRNKGNFPGRFSGRQFSNSRSEMNVSTLELGDSALYLCASSGVVNTEAFFGQGTRLTVV.

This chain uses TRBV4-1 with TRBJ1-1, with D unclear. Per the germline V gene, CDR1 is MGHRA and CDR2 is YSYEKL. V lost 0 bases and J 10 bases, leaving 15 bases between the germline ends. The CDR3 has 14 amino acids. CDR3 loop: CASSQERTPEAAFF. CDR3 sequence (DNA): TGCGCCAGCAGCCAAGAACGGACCCCCGAGGCAGCTTTCTTT.

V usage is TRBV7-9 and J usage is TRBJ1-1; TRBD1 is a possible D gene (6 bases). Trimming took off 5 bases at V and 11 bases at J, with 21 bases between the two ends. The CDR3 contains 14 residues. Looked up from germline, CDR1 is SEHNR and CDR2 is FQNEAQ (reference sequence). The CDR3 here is CASSLGLNRAAAFF. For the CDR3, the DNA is TGTGCCAGCAGCCTTGGGTTAAACAGGGCGGCTGCTTTCTTT. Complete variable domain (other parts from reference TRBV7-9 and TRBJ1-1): DTGVSQNPRHKITKRGQNVTFRCDPISEHNRLYWYRQTLGQGPEFLTYFQNEAQLEKSRLLSDRFSAERPKGSFSTLEIQRTEQGDSAMYLCASSLGLNRAAAFFGQGTRLTVV.

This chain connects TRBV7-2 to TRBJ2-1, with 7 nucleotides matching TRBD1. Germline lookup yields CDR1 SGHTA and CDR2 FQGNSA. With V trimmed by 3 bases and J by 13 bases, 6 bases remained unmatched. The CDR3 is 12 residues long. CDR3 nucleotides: TGTGCCAGCAGCTTGACGGGACAGCTCCAGTTCTTC. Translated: CASSLTGQLQFF.

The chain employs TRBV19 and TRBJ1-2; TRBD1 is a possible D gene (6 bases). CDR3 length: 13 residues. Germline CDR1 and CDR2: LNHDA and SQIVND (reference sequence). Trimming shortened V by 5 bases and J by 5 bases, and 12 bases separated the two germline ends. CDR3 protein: CASSGTGYYGYTF. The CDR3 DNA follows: TGTGCCAGTAGTGGCACAGGGTATTATGGCTACACCTTC.

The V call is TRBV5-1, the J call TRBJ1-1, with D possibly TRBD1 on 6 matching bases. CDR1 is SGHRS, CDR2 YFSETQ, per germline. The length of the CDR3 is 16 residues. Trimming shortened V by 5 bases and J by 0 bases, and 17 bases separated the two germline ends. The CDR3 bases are TGCGCCAGCAGGCCCGGGGACACCCTTATGAACACTGAAGCTTTCTTT. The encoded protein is CASRPGDTLMNTEAFF.

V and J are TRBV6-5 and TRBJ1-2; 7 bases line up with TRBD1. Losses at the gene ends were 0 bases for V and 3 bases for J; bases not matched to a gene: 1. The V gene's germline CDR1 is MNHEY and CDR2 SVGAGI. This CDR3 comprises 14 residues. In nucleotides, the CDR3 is TGTGCCAGCAGTTACTCTACAGGGGACTATGGCTACACCTTC. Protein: CASSYSTGDYGYTF.

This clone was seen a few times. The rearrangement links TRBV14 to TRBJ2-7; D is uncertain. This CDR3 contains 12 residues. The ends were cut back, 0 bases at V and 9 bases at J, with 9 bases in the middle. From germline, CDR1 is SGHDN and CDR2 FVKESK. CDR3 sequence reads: CASSQDSTGQYF. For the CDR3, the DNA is TGTGCCAGCAGCCAAGATTCGACCGGGCAGTACTTC.

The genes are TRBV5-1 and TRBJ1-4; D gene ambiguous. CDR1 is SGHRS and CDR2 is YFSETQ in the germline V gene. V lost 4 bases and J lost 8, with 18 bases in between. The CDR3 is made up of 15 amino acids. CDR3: CASSPFVDQAEKLFF. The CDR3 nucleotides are TGCGCCAGCAGCCCCTTCGTCGATCAGGCGGAAAAACTGTTTTTT.